This T cell receptor beta chain comes out of a study of neurological immune-mediated disorders. Source material was 2 million unsorted PBMCs, stored at -80 °C in RNAlater. Trimming shortened V by 4 bases and J by 4 bases, and 12 bases separated the two germline ends. Germline loops: CDR1 SGHRS, CDR2 YFSETQ. This CDR3 comprises 13 residues. This clonotype occurred many times. Its specificity is unknown. Findings and limits, study-wide: TCR-beta repertoires seemed private in all groups, with no expanded CDR3 amino acid sequences shared.

With 10-nucleotide random UMIs included, cDNA was synthesized by 5'RACE. TCRdb re-called the 5' RACE reads with MiXCR, one entry per CDR3 protein. The sample contains around 53,000 distinct CDR3 sequences, about 4% of which appear only once. This receptor was obtained from a man aged 50-59 years with multiple sclerosis. Input material: PBMCs. J is TRBJ2-7 and V is TRBV5-1; tentative D call: TRBD2 (6 bases). In DNA, the CDR3 is TGCGCCAGCAGCCCGGGGGATGAGTACGAGCAGTACTTC. It yields the protein CASSPGDEYEQYF.